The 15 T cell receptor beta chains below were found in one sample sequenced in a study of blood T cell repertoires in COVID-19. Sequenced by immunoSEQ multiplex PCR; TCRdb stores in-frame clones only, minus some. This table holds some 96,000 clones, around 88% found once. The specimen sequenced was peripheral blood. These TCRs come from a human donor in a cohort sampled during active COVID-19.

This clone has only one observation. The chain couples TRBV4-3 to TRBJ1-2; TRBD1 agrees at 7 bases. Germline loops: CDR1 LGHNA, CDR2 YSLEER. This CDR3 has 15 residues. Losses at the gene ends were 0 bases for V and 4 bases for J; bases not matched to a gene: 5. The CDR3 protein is CASSQEGGRTYGYTF. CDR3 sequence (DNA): TGCGCCAGCAGCCAAGAAGGGGGCAGGACCTATGGCTACACCTTC.

CDR3 sequence reads: CASTPAPGTGRDTIYF. The CDR3 DNA reads as TGTGCCAGCACTCCCGCGCCGGGGACAGGGAGGGACACCATATATTTT. The rearrangement joins TRBV28 to TRBJ1-3; 9 bases are shared with TRBD1. Germline assignment: CDR1 MDHEN and CDR2 SYDVKM. The CDR3 contains 16 residues. V trimming: 7 bases; J trimming: 8 bases; junction bases outside the gene matches: 15.

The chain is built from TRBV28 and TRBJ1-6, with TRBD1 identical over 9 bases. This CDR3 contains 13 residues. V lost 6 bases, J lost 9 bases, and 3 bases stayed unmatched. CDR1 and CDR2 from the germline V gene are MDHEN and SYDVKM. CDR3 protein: CASRQGARSPLHF. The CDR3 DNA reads TGTGCCAGCAGACAGGGGGCCCGTTCACCCCTCCACTTT.

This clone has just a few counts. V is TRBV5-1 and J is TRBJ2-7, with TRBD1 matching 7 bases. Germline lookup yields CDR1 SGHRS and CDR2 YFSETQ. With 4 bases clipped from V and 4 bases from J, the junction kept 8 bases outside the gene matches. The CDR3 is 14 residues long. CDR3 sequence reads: CASSHGEGAYEQYF. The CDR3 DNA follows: TGCGCCAGCAGCCACGGTGAGGGGGCGTACGAGCAGTACTTC. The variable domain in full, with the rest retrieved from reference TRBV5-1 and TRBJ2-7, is KAGVTQTPRYLIKTRGQQVTLSCSPISGHRSVSWYQQTPGQGLQFLFEYFSETQRNKGNFPGRFSGRQFSNSRSEMNVSTLELGDSALYLCASSHGEGAYEQYFGPGTRLTVT.

CDR3 sequence: CAWSAPQAANYGYTF. CDR3 coding DNA: TGTGCCTGGAGTGCTCCACAGGCCGCAAACTATGGCTACACCTTC. The chain uses TRBV30 and TRBJ1-2; TRBD1 might be the D (5 bases). The V end was cut by 1 base, the J end by 2 bases, with 14 bases between. Germline V gene data show CDR1 as GTSNPN and CDR2 as SVGIG (reference sequence). The CDR3 consists of 15 residues.

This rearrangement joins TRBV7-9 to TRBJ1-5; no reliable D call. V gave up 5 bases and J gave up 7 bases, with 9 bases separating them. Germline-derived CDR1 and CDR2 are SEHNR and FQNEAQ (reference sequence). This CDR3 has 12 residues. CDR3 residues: CASSPGVQPQHF. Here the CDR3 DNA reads TGTGCCAGCAGCCCCGGGGTCCAGCCCCAGCATTTT.

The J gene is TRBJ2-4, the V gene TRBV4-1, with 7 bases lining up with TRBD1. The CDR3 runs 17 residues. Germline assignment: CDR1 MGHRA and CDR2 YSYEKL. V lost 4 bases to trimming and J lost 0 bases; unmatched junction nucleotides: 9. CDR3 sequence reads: CASSLPPGTEAKNIQYF. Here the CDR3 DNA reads TGCGCCAGCAGCCTCCCTCCCGGGACAGAAGCCAAAAACATTCAGTACTTC.

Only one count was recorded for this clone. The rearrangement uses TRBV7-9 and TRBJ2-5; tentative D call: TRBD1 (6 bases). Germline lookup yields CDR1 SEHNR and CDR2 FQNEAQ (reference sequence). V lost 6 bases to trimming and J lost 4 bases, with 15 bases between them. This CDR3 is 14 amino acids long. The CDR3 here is CASSDTGQGETQYF. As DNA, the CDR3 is TGTGCCAGCAGTGATACAGGGCAGGGAGAGACCCAGTACTTC.

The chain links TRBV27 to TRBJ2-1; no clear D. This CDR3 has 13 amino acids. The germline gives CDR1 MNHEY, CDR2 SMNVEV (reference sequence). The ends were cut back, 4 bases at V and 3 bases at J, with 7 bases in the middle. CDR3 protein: CASSSSSYNEQFF. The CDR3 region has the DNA TGTGCCAGCAGTTCCTCTAGCTACAATGAGCAGTTCTTC.

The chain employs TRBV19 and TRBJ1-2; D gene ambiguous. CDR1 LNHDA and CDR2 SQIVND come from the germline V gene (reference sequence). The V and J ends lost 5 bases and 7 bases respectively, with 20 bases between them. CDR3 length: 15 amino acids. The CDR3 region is CASSRAGDPIGGYTF. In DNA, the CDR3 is TGTGCCAGTAGTCGGGCCGGGGATCCAATCGGTGGCTACACCTTC. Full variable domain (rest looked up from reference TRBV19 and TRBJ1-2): DGGITQSPKYLFRKEGQNVTLSCEQNLNHDAMYWYRQDPGQGLRLIYYSQIVNDFQKGDIAEGYSVSREKKESFPLTVTSAQKNPTAFYLCASSRAGDPIGGYTFGSGTRLTVV.

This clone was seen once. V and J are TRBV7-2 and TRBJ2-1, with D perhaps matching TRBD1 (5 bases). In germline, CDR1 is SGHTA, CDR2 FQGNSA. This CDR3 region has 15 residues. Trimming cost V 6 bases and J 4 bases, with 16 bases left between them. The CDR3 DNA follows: TGTGCCAGCAGTCCCACAGGTCGCGGATACAATGAGCAGTTCTTC. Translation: CASSPTGRGYNEQFF.

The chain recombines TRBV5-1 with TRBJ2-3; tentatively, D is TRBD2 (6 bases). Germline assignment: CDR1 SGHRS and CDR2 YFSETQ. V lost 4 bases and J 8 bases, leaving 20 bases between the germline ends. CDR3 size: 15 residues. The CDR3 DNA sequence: TGCGCCAGCAGCGTGGGGGAGGCAGGGATCGGTACGCAGTATTTT. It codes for CASSVGEAGIGTQYF.

The CDR3 bases are TGTGCCAGCAGCCCCTTCCCCGGGACTAAAAAGTACGAGCAGTACTTC. Its protein product is CASSPFPGTKKYEQYF. This chain joins TRBV3-1 (or the pseudogene TRBV3-2) and TRBJ2-7; 7 bases align to TRBD2. CDR3 length equals 16 residues. Germline values: CDR1 LGHDT, CDR2 YNNKEL (reference sequence). Unmatched junction bases numbered 13, after V lost 4 bases and J lost 4 bases.

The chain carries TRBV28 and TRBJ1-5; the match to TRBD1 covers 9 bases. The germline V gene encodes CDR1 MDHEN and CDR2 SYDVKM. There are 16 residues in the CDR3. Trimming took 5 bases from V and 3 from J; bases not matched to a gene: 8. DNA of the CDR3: TGTGCCAGCAGTGGGACAGGGTTCGTGAACAATCAGCCCCAGCATTTT. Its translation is CASSGTGFVNNQPQHF. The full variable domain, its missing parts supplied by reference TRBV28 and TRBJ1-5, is DVKVTQSSRYLVKRTGEKVFLECVQDMDHENMFWYRQDPGLGLRLIYFSYDVKMKEKGDIPEGYSVSREKKERFSLILESASTNQTSMYLCASSGTGFVNNQPQHFGDGTRLSIL.

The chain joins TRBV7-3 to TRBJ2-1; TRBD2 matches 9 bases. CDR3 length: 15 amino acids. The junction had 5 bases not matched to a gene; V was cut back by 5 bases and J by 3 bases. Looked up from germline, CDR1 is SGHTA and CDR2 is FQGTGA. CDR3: CASSPSGDNYNEQFF. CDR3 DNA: TGTGCCAGCAGCCCTAGCGGGGACAACTACAATGAGCAGTTCTTC.